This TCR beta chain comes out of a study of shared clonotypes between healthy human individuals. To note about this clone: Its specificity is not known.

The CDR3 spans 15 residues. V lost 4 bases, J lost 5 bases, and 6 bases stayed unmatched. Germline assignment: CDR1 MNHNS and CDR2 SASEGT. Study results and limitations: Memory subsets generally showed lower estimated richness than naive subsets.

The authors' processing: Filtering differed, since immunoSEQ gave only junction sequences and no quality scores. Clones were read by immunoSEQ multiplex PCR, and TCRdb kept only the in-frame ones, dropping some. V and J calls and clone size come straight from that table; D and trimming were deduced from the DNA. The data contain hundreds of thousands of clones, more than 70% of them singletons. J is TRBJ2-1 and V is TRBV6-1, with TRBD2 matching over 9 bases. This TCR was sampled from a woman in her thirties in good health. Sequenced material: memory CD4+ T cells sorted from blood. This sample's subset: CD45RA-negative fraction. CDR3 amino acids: CASSGLADWDNEQFF. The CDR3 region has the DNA TGTGCCAGCAGTGGACTAGCGGATTGGGACAATGAGCAGTTCTTC.